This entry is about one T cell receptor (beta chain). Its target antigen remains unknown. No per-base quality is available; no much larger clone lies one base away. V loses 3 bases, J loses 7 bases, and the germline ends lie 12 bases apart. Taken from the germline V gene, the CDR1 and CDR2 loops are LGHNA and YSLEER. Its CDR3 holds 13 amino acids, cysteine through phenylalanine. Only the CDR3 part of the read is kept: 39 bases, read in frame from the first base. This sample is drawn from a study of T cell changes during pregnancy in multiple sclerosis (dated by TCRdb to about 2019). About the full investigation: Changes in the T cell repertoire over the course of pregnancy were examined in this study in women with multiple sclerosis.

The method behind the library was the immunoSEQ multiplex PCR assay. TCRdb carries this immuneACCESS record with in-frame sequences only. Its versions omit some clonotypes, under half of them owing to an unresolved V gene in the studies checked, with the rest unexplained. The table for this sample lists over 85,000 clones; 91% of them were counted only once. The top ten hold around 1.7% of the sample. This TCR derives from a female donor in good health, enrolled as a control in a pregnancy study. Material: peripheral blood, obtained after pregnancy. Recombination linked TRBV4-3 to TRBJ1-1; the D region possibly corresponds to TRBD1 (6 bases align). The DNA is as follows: TGCGCCAGCAGCCAGGGTGACAGGCGTGAAGCTTTCTTT. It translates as CASSQGDRREAFF.